The clone carrying this TCR beta chain was counted ten times or more. These data belong to a study of blood T cells in healthy people across ages. Trimming removed 5 bases from V and 1 base from J, with 15 bases in between. Germline-derived CDR1 and CDR2 are SQVTM and ANQGSEA. This CDR3 contains 14 residues. With a J-beta primer mix and a sample-barcoded 5' primer, a second PCR ran roughly 7 to 11 cycles. In TCRdb, the 5' RACE reads were re-called with MiXCR into one record per CDR3 protein. The sample shows 700,000 to 850,000 distinct CDR3 sequences, roughly 50% of them seen only once. The TCR originated in a man older than 75 in good health. The chain recombines TRBV29-1 with TRBJ2-7, with a possible D match to TRBD1 (6 bases). Sequenced input: blood. The CDR3 reads CSVRRLDSSYEQYF. The DNA for the CDR3 is TGCAGCGTTCGAAGACTGGACAGTTCCTACGAGCAGTACTTC.